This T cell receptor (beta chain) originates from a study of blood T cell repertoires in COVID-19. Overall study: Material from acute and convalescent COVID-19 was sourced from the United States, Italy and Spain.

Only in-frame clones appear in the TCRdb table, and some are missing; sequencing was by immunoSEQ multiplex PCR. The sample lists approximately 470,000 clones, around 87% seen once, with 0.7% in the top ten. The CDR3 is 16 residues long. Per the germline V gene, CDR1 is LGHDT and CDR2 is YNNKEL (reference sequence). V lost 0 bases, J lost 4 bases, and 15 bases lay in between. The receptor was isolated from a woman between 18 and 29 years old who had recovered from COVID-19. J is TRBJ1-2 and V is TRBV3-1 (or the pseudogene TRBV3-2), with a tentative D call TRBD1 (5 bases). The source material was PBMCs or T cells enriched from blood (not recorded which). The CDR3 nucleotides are TGTGCCAGCAGCCAAGAATGGGCCAGGGCAACCTATGGCTACACCTTC. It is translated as CASSQEWARATYGYTF.